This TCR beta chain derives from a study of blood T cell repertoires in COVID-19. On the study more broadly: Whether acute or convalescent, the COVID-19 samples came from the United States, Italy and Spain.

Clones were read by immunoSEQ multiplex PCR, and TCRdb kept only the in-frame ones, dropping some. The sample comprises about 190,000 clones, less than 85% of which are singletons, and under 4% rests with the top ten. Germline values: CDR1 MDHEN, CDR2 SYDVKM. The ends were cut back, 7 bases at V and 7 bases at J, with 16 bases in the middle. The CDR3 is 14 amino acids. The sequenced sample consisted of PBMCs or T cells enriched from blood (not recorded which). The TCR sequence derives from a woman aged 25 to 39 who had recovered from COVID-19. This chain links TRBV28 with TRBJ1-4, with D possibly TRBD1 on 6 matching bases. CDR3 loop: CASTPRGYGEKLFF. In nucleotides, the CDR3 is TGTGCCAGCACCCCCAGGGGATACGGTGAAAAACTGTTTTTT. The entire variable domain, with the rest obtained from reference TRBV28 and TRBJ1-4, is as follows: DVKVTQSSRYLVKRTGEKVFLECVQDMDHENMFWYRQDPGLGLRLIYFSYDVKMKEKGDIPEGYSVSREKKERFSLILESASTNQTSMYLCASTPRGYGEKLFFGSGTQLSVL.